What follows are 8 T cell receptor beta chains derived from one specimen sequenced in a study of blood T cell repertoires in COVID-19. Here immunoSEQ multiplex PCR was the method, and the copy in TCRdb shows in-frame clones only, minus some. The sample includes over 85,000 clones, around 86% seen only once; the top ten take 3.8%. Sequenced: peripheral blood. The source of these receptors is a man in his 60s with acute or convalescent COVID-19.

The chain carries TRBV10-3 and TRBJ1-5; D is unresolved. The CDR3 has 13 residues. Germline assignment: CDR1 ENHRY and CDR2 SYGVKD. Trimming stripped 7 bases from V and 2 bases from J, with 9 bases between. CDR3 sequence reads: CAITKEGNQPQHF. The CDR3 bases are TGTGCCATCACGAAGGAGGGCAATCAGCCCCAGCATTTT.

The chain combines TRBV30 with TRBJ1-2; D is possibly TRBD1 (5 bases). CDR1 is GTSNPN, CDR2 SVGIG, per germline (reference sequence). The ends were cut back, 3 bases at V and 7 bases at J, with 18 bases in the middle. This CDR3 comprises 14 residues. This CDR3 is CAWSALGVGGGYTF. DNA for the CDR3: TGTGCCTGGAGCGCCCTGGGAGTCGGGGGTGGCTACACCTTC. Full variable domain (rest looked up from reference TRBV30 and TRBJ1-2): SQTIHQWPATLVQPVGSPLSLECTVEGTSNPNLYWYRQAAGRGLQLLFYSVGIGQISSEVPQNLSASRPQDRQFILSSKKLLLSDSGFYLCAWSALGVGGGYTFGSGTRLTVV.

The rearrangement links TRBV10-3 to TRBJ1-5; D may be TRBD1 (5 bases). Germline loops: CDR1 ENHRY, CDR2 SYGVKD. Trimming stripped 3 bases from V and 8 bases from J, with 8 bases between. The CDR3 runs to 12 residues. DNA for the CDR3: TGTGCCATCAGTGACCCAGGGAAGCCCCAGCATTTT. This translates into CAISDPGKPQHF.

The chain employs TRBV19 and TRBJ1-2; 10 bases match TRBD1. Germline values: CDR1 LNHDA, CDR2 SQIVND (reference sequence). The CDR3 consists of 16 residues. Losses at the gene ends were 5 bases for V and 4 bases for J; bases not matched to a gene: 10. As DNA, the CDR3 is TGTGCCAGTAGTGGTCACCGGGACAGGGGTCGCTATGGCTACACCTTC. Protein: CASSGHRDRGRYGYTF. The full variable domain, rest sourced from reference TRBV19 and TRBJ1-2, is DGGITQSPKYLFRKEGQNVTLSCEQNLNHDAMYWYRQDPGQGLRLIYYSQIVNDFQKGDIAEGYSVSREKKESFPLTVTSAQKNPTAFYLCASSGHRDRGRYGYTFGSGTRLTVV.

Here the CDR3 reads CASSPKDRGLDSPLHF. In DNA, the CDR3 is TGCGCCAGCAGCCCCAAGGACAGGGGGCTTGATTCACCCCTCCACTTT. V gene TRBV5-1 combines with J gene TRBJ1-6; TRBD1 matches 11 bases. CDR1 is SGHRS and CDR2 is YFSETQ in the germline V gene. The V gene end was trimmed by 4 bases and the J gene end by 8 bases; junction bases not matched to a gene: 8. This CDR3 is built from 16 residues.

This chain connects TRBV9 to TRBJ2-2; D unresolved. The CDR3 loop spans 13 amino acids. The germline V gene encodes CDR1 SGDLS and CDR2 YYNGEE. The V end lost 6 bases, the J end lost 2 bases, and 8 bases lay between the germline ends. Here the CDR3 reads CASKEHNTGELFF. The CDR3 region has the DNA TGTGCCAGCAAAGAACACAACACCGGGGAGCTGTTTTTT.

This clone was recorded a few times. The V gene is TRBV7-2, the J gene TRBJ1-3, with unresolved D. Germline assignment: CDR1 SGHTA and CDR2 FQGNSA. Trimming cost V 5 bases and J 0 bases, with 17 bases left between them. CDR3 length: 17 residues. The CDR3 is CASSPRSTFSSGNTIYF. In nucleotides, the CDR3 is TGTGCCAGCAGCCCAAGATCGACATTTAGCTCTGGAAACACCATATATTTT.

The chain uses TRBV5-6 and TRBJ1-2; TRBD1 agrees at 8 bases. The CDR3 totals 13 residues. Losses at the gene ends were 4 bases for V and 4 bases for J; bases not matched to a gene: 3. Germline V gives CDR1 SGHDT, CDR2 YYEEEE. The chain's CDR3 is CASSLDRGYGYTF. Written as DNA, the CDR3 is TGTGCCAGCAGCCTCGACAGGGGCTATGGCTACACCTTC.